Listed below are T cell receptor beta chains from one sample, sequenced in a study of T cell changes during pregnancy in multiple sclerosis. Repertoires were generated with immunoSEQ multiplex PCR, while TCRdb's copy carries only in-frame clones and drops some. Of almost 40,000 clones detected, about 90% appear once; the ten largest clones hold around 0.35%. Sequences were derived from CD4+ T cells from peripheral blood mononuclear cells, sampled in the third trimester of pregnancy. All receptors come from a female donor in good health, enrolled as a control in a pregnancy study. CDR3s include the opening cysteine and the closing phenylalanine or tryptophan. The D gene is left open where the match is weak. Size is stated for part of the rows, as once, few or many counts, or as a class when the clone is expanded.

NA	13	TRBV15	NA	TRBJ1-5	TGTGCCACCAGCAGAGATAAAGGAGAGCCCCAGCATTTT	CATSRDKGEPQHF
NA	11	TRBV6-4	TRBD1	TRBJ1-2	TGTGCCAGCAGACAGGGGTATGGCTACACCTTC	CASRQGYGYTF
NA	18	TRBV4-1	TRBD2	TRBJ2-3	TGCGCCAGCAGCCAAGTTGATATGGGACTAGCGGCCACAGATACGCAGTATTTT	CASSQVDMGLAATDTQYF
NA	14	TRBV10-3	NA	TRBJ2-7	TGTGCCATCCGAGAATCGGGACTTCACTACGAGCAGTACTTC	CAIRESGLHYEQYF
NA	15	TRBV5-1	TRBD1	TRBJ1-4	TGCGCCAGCAGCTCACAGACAGGGACGTGGGAAAAACTGTTTTTT	CASSSQTGTWEKLFF
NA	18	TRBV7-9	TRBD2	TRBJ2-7	TGTGCCAGCAGCTTAGTCCTTGCGGGAGGCTTTAGCGGCTACGAGCAGTACTTC	CASSLVLAGGFSGYEQYF
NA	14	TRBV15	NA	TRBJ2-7	TGTGCCACCAGCCGGGCGGGTGACCCCTACGAGCAGTACTTC	CATSRAGDPYEQYF
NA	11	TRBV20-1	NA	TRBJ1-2	TGCAGTGCCATGGGGCCCGGTGGCTACACCTTC	CSAMGPGGYTF
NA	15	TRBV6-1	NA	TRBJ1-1	TGTGCCAGCATTCTAAGCCGGCAGGGGAGCACTGAAGCTTTCTTT	CASILSRQGSTEAFF
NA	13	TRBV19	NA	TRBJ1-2	TGTGCCAGTACGCAGGGGATGAGTGGAGGCTACACCTTC	CASTQGMSGGYTF
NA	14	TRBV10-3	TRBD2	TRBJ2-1	TGTGCCATCAGGCCAGCGGGATCAGGCTATGAGCAGTTCTTC	CAIRPAGSGYEQFF
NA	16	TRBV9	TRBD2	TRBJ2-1	TGTGCCAGCAGCGTAACAAGTAGCGGGGTTCTGAATGAGCAGTTCTTC	CASSVTSSGVLNEQFF
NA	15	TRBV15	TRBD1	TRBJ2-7	TGTGCCACCAGCAGGGAGACAGGGGGAGTGGGCGAGCAGTACTTC	CATSRETGGVGEQYF
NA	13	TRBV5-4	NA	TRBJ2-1	TGTGCCAGCGGCGGGGACCTGTACAATGAGCAGTTCTTC	CASGGDLYNEQFF
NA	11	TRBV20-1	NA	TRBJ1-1	TGCAGTGCTCCTCAGGACACTGAAGCTTTCTTT	CSAPQDTEAFF
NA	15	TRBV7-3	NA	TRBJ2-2	TGTGCCAGCACCCTTCGGGGGGCGGGGACCGGGGAGCTGTTTTTT	CASTLRGAGTGELFF
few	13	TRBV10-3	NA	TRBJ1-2	TGTGCCATCAGTGAGTTGGCAGTTGGTGGCTACACCTTC	CAISELAVGGYTF
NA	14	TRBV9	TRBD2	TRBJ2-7	TGTGCCAGCAGCGTTGGACTAGCCCCTGGCGAGCAGTACTTC	CASSVGLAPGEQYF
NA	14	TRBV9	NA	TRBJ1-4	TGTGCCAGCAGCGTCGAGGCGCGAGGAGAAAAACTGTTTTTT	CASSVEARGEKLFF
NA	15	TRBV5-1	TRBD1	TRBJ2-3	TGCGCCAGCAGTCGCGGGACAGGACTTAAAGATACGCAGTATTTT	CASSRGTGLKDTQYF
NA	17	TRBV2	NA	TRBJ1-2	TGTGCCAGCAGTGACGGTCCGCCAGGGCCGATTAACTATGGCTACACCTTC	CASSDGPPGPINYGYTF
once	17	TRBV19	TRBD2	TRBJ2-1	TGTGCCAGTAGTTTAGTGGCTAGCGGGAGCTCCTACAATGAGCAGTTCTTC	CASSLVASGSSYNEQFF
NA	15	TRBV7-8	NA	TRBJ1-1	TGTGCCAGCAGCTTAGTCCGAGGCCGTAACACTGAAGCTTTCTTT	CASSLVRGRNTEAFF
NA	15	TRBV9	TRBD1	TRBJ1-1	TGTGCCAGCAGCGCCAAGGGGGCGCAAAACACTGAAGCTTTCTTT	CASSAKGAQNTEAFF
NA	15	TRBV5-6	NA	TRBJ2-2	TGTGCCAGCAGCTTAAGGCTAGGGAGCGCCGGGGAGCTGTTTTTT	CASSLRLGSAGELFF
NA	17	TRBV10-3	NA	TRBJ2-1	TGTGCCATCAGTGAGGTTGGGGGGGCCCTTTCCTACAATGAGCAGTTCTTC	CAISEVGGALSYNEQFF
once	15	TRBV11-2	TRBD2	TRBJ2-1	TGTGCCAGCAGCTTATCGACTAGCGGGGGTAATGAGCAGTTCTTC	CASSLSTSGGNEQFF
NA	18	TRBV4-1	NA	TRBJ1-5	TGCGCCAGCAGCCACCCCGACACCGGGACAAGTCGCAATCAGCCCCAGCATTTT	CASSHPDTGTSRNQPQHF
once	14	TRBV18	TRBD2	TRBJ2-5	TGTGCCAGCTCCCCGACTAGCGGGCAAGAGACCCAGTACTTC	CASSPTSGQETQYF
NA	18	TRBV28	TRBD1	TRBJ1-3	TGTGCCAGCAGCGAACCGACAGGACAGGCAATGCTTGGAAACACCATATATTTT	CASSEPTGQAMLGNTIYF
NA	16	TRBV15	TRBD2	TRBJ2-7	TGTGCCACCAGCAGGCTAAGAGCTAGCGGGGGATACGAGCAGTACTTC	CATSRLRASGGYEQYF
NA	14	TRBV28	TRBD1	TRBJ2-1	TGTGCCAGCAGTGGAAGGGGGCCGTACAATGAGCAGTTCTTC	CASSGRGPYNEQFF
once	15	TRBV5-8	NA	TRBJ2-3	TGTGCCAGCAGTCCAGGACAGCCTAACACAGATACGCAGTATTTT	CASSPGQPNTDTQYF
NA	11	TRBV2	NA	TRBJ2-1	TGTGCCAGCAGTGGAGAGAATGAGCAGTTCTTC	CASSGENEQFF
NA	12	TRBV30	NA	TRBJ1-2	TGTGCCTGGCACAGGGAGAGCTATGGCTACACCTTC	CAWHRESYGYTF
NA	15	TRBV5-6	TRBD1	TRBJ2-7	TGTGCCAGCAGCTGGACAGGGGGGAACTCCTACGAGCAGTACTTC	CASSWTGGNSYEQYF
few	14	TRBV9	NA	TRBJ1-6	TGTGCCAGCAGCGTAGACGGACATTTGGGACCCCTCCACTTT	CASSVDGHLGPLHF
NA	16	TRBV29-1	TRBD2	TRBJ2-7	TGCAGCGTTGAAGATGCGACTAGCGGGGGGACCTACGAGCAGTACTTC	CSVEDATSGGTYEQYF
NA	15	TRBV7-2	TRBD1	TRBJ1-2	TGTGCCAGCAGCAACAGACAGGGGGAAAACTATGGCTACACCTTC	CASSNRQGENYGYTF
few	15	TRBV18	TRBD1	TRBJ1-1	TGTGCCAGCTCACCGGGACAGGGTCCGAACACTGAAGCTTTCTTT	CASSPGQGPNTEAFF